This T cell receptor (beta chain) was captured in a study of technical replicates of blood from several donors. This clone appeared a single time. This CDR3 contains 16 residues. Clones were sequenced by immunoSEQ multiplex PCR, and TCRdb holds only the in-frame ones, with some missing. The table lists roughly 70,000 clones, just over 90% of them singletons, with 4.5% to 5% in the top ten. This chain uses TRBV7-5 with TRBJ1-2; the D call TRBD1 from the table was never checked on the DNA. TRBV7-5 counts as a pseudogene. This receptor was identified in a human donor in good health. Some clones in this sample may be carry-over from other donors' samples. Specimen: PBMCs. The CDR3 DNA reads TGTGTCAGAAGCTTGGGGCGGCCTTCATCTAACTATGGCTACACCTTC. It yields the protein CVRSLGRPSSNYGYTF.